The 12 T cell receptor beta chains presented below share a single source sample, sequenced in a study of Graves' ophthalmopathy and Graves' hyperthyroidism. RNA served as the template for amplifying TCR beta CDR3 regions. RT-PCR in the first round used HTBI primers; a second-round multiplex PCR followed. TCRdb ran MiXCR on the multiplex PCR reads and lists one entry per CDR3 protein. The sample includes hundreds of thousands of distinct CDR3 sequences, about 20% of them seen just once. The sequenced material came from peripheral blood. All receptors come from a woman aged 18-29 years with stable Graves' hyperthyroidism. Some clones in this sample may be carry-over from other donors' samples.

The J gene is TRBJ1-5, the V gene TRBV2; maybe TRBD1 (6 bases). Trimming removed 1 base from V and 7 bases from J, with 11 bases in between. The CDR3 extends over 14 amino acids. CDR1 is SNHLY, CDR2 FYNNEI, per germline. This chain's CDR3 is CASSEGRGYQPQHF. The CDR3 nucleotides are TGTGCCAGCAGTGAAGGGAGGGGGTACCAGCCCCAGCATTTT. Complete variable domain (other parts from reference TRBV2 and TRBJ1-5): EPEVTQTPSHQVTQMGQEVILRCVPISNHLYFYWYRQILGQKVEFLVSFYNNEISEKSEIFDDQFSVERPDGSNFTLKIRSTKLEDSAMYFCASSEGRGYQPQHFGDGTRLSIL.

At least ten counts were recorded for this clonotype. The chain links TRBV30 to TRBJ1-2; D call uncertain. Trimming cost V 0 bases and J 5 bases, with 10 bases left between them. Germline V gene lookup returns CDR1 GTSNPN and CDR2 SVGIG (reference sequence). The CDR3 consists of 13 residues. Written as DNA, the CDR3 is TGTGCCTGGAGTGTAAAACAGATATATGGCTACACCTTC. Its protein is CAWSVKQIYGYTF.

There are a few counts of this clonotype. This clone may be a read error of a much larger clone one base away. The genes are TRBV28 and TRBJ1-1, with 7 bases that match TRBD1. Looked up from germline, CDR1 is MDHEN and CDR2 is SYDVKM. The length of the CDR3 is 15 residues. CDR3 amino acids: CASRGRGQPNTEACF. CDR3 nucleotides: TGTGCCAGCAGAGGCCGGGGACAGCCGAACACTGAAGCTTGCTTT.

The chain recombines TRBV12-5 with TRBJ2-7; D gene unclear. CDR3 size: 12 residues. CDR1 and CDR2 (germline): LGHNT, FRNRAP. CDR3 protein: CASAVSPYEQYF. Here the CDR3 DNA reads TGTGCCTCGGCCGTCTCCCCCTACGAGCAGTACTTC.

The chain recombines TRBV24-1 with TRBJ2-2, with 10 nucleotides matching TRBD1. V lost 4 bases, J lost 2 bases, and 6 bases stayed unmatched. Germline assignment: CDR1 KGHDR and CDR2 SFDVKD. The CDR3 sequence is 17 residues long. Written as DNA, the CDR3 is TGTGCCACCAGTGACCCCGGGACAGGGGATAACACCGGGGAGCTGTTTTTT. The encoded protein is CATSDPGTGDNTGELFF.

J is TRBJ2-7 and V is TRBV28; possibly TRBD1 for D (6 bases). The ends were cut back, 2 bases at V and 3 bases at J, with 11 bases in the middle. Germline CDR1 is MDHEN and CDR2 is SYDVKM. The CDR3 is 14 residues long. The CDR3: CASSLERTDYEQYF. Written as DNA, the CDR3 is TGTGCCAGCAGTTTAGAGAGGACAGACTACGAGCAGTACTTC.

The table lists this clonotype with many counts. The chain couples TRBV28 to TRBJ2-5, with D hard to call. CDR3 length equals 10 residues. The V gene lost 10 bases and the J gene lost 5 bases, with 8 bases spanning the gap. Germline-derived CDR1 and CDR2 are MDHEN and SYDVKM. CDR3 residues: CATIGETQYF. The CDR3 DNA is TGTGCCACCATCGGGGAGACCCAGTACTTC.

CDR3 region: CASSESRDARAFF. CDR3 DNA: TGCGCCAGCAGTGAGTCTCGGGACGCTCGGGCTTTCTTT. The chain joins TRBV10-1 to TRBJ1-1; D possibly corresponds to TRBD1 (5 bases). CDR1 and CDR2 from the germline V gene are WNHNN and SYGVQD (reference sequence). V was shortened by 0 bases and J by 11 bases, with 13 bases between the two germline ends. The CDR3 spans 13 residues.

In its sample, this clonotype was seen many times. The chain couples TRBV7-8 to TRBJ1-1; possibly TRBD1 for D (6 bases). Germline V gene sequence: CDR1 SGHVS, CDR2 FQNEAQ. V lost 5 bases, J lost 0 bases, and 13 bases lay in between. The CDR3 spans 15 residues. The CDR3 bases are TGTGCCAGCAGCACACAGGGAGGGGTGAACACTGAAGCTTTCTTT. It codes for CASSTQGGVNTEAFF.

This clonotype was counted ten times or more. V usage is TRBV2 and J usage is TRBJ2-7; D remains ambiguous. CDR3 length equals 16 residues. Germline CDR1 and CDR2: SNHLY and FYNNEI. V dropped 6 bases and J dropped 6 bases, with 24 bases sitting between them. In nucleotides, the CDR3 is TGTGCCAGCAGCGTGCCTCCGGGCCAGACCGGAATCGAGCAGTACTTC. Translating gives CASSVPPGQTGIEQYF.

The chain employs TRBV11-2 and TRBJ1-2; no clear D gene. Germline loops: CDR1 SGHAT, CDR2 FQNNGV. The CDR3 is made up of 12 amino acids. V lost 8 bases to trimming and J lost 2 bases, with 9 bases between them. This CDR3 is CASGLMNYGYTF. The CDR3 DNA reads as TGTGCCAGCGGGTTGATGAACTATGGCTACACCTTC.

This clonotype has at least ten counts. V and J are TRBV3-1 and TRBJ2-5; D possibly corresponds to TRBD1 (6 bases). This CDR3 is built from 13 residues. V was shortened by 4 bases and J by 4 bases, with 10 bases between the two germline ends. The germline V gene has CDR1 LGHDT and CDR2 YNNKEL (reference sequence). The CDR3 DNA reads as TGTGCCAGCAGCCTCCGACAGGTAGAGACCCAGTACTTC. Amino acid sequence: CASSLRQVETQYF.